The 27 T cell receptor beta chains below were found in one sample sequenced in a study of Ad26.COV2.S vaccination and SARS-CoV-2 variants. This sample's treatment: around 19 received Ad26.COV2.S at low or high dose, single or two shots; several received placebo; per-sample allocation not given. Sampling occurred on day 63 after the first vaccine or placebo injection. Only in-frame clones appear in the TCRdb table, and some are missing; sequencing was by immunoSEQ multiplex PCR. The sample has 300,000 to 350,000 clones; about 89% are singletons. The input for sequencing was peripheral blood, taken in a trial of Ad26.COV2.S vaccine versus placebo. The receptors were gathered from a person between 18 and 60 years old who received the Ad26.COV2.S COVID-19 vaccine or a placebo.

CDR3 in DNA: TGCGCCAGCAGCCCCGGACTAGTATCCTACGAGCAGTACTTC. Its translation: CASSPGLVSYEQYF. V usage is TRBV5-1 and J usage is TRBJ2-7, with 7 positions matching TRBD2. CDR3 length equals 14 residues. V was clipped by 4 bases and J by 1 base; unmatched bases: 5. Per germline, CDR1 SGHRS and CDR2 YFSETQ.

V is TRBV7-6 and J is TRBJ1-4; maybe TRBD1 (6 bases). Germline CDR1 reads SGHVS; CDR2 reads FNYEAQ. The CDR3 covers 15 residues. Trimming took 8 bases from V and 6 from J, leaving 19 bases between them. The CDR3 reads CASSVAAGADEKLFF. The CDR3 bases are TGTGCCAGCTCTGTAGCGGCAGGGGCCGATGAAAAACTGTTTTTT.

The genes are TRBV18 and TRBJ1-2, with unresolved D. The germline gives CDR1 KGHSH, CDR2 LQKENI. The CDR3 covers 14 residues. Trimming took off 3 bases at V and 2 bases at J, with 10 bases between the two ends. CDR3 region: CASSPDRANYGYTF. CDR3 coding DNA: TGTGCCAGCTCACCGGATAGGGCCAACTATGGCTACACCTTC.

This sequence joins TRBV6-1 and TRBJ2-1, with a possible D match to TRBD1 (5 bases). V lost 1 base, J lost 6 bases, and 10 bases lay in between. CDR1 and CDR2 (germline): MNHNS, SASEGT. The CDR3 spans 14 residues. For the CDR3, the DNA is TGTGCCAGCAGTGAAGTGGGGCAGTCCAATGAGCAGTTCTTC. It translates to CASSEVGQSNEQFF.

The gene calls are TRBV7-2 and TRBJ2-3; 8 positions match TRBD2. The CDR3 contains 16 residues. The V gene end was trimmed by 1 base and the J gene end by 3 bases; junction bases not matched to a gene: 6. CDR1 is SGHTA and CDR2 is FQGNSA in the germline V gene. The CDR3 loop reads CASSLGAGGETDTQYF. The CDR3 region has the DNA TGTGCCAGCAGCTTAGGGGCGGGGGGTGAGACAGATACGCAGTATTTT.

The chain employs TRBV7-8 and TRBJ2-2, with D possibly TRBD2 on 6 matching bases. The V end lost 0 bases, the J end lost 5 bases, and 13 bases lay between the germline ends. The CDR3 extends over 16 amino acids. CDR1 and CDR2 (germline): SGHVS, FQNEAQ. CDR3 bases: TGTGCCAGCAGCTTAGCGGGGACGACTAGGACCGGGGAGCTGTTTTTT. The encoded protein is CASSLAGTTRTGELFF. The variable domain in full, with the rest retrieved from reference TRBV7-8 and TRBJ2-2, is GAGVSQSPRYKVAKRGQDVALRCDPISGHVSLFWYQQALGQGPEFLTYFQNEAQLDKSGLPSDRFFAERPEGSVSTLKIQRTQQEDSAVYLCASSLAGTTRTGELFFGEGSRLTVL.

The rearrangement links TRBV7-8 to TRBJ2-5; 12 bases line up with TRBD2. V shed 1 base and J 5 bases; nucleotides not matched to a gene: 8. The CDR3 loop spans 17 amino acids. From germline, CDR1 is SGHVS and CDR2 FQNEAQ. In nucleotides, the CDR3 is TGTGCCAGCAGCTTAGATCCGCTAGCGGGGGGGCCCGAGACCCAGTACTTC. Translation: CASSLDPLAGGPETQYF.

The rearrangement links TRBV27 to TRBJ2-1, with 14 bases matching TRBD2. CDR1 is MNHEY and CDR2 is SMNVEV in the germline V gene (reference sequence). The CDR3 runs 14 residues. The trim removed 4 bases at V and 9 bases at J, leaving 2 bases unmatched. CDR3 loop: CASSYGLAGGEQFF. The CDR3 DNA reads TGTGCCAGCAGTTATGGACTAGCGGGAGGTGAGCAGTTCTTC.

CDR3 nucleotide sequence: TGTGCCAGCAGCTTATTCGGGGGCCGCGCTGAAGCTTTCTTT. Amino acid sequence: CASSLFGGRAEAFF. This sequence joins TRBV7-2 and TRBJ1-1; a possible D gene is TRBD1 (6 bases). Germline V gene sequence: CDR1 SGHTA, CDR2 FQGNSA. CDR3 length: 14 amino acids. V lost 2 bases to trimming and J lost 6 bases, with 13 bases between them.

The chain carries TRBV6-5 and TRBJ1-2; 7 bases fit TRBD1. This CDR3 is 14 amino acids long. J gave up 3 bases and V 5 bases, and 6 bases lay outside the gene matches. Germline-derived CDR1 and CDR2 are MNHEY and SVGAGI. The CDR3 is CASSRQGWDYGYTF. In DNA form, the CDR3 reads TGTGCCAGCAGTCGACAGGGATGGGACTATGGCTACACCTTC.

The CDR3 spells CASSQGNQPQHF. As DNA, the CDR3 is TGTGCCAGTAGCCAGGGGAATCAGCCCCAGCATTTT. The chain employs TRBV19 and TRBJ1-5; possibly TRBD1 for D (6 bases). There are 12 residues in the CDR3. Trimming took 6 bases from V and 4 from J, leaving 7 bases between them. Germline V gives CDR1 LNHDA, CDR2 SQIVND (reference sequence).

V and J are TRBV29-1 and TRBJ1-1; D perhaps matches TRBD1 (6 bases). Germline V gene lookup returns CDR1 SQVTM and CDR2 ANQGSEA. This CDR3 region has 13 residues. The V end was cut by 7 bases, the J end by 3 bases, with 15 bases between. In DNA, the CDR3 is TGCAGCGCTATAGGGGGGGGTGACACTGAAGCTTTCTTT. The encoded protein is CSAIGGGDTEAFF.

The chain is built from TRBV12-3 or TRBV12-4 and TRBJ2-5; D unclear. The CDR3 extends over 12 amino acids. V was clipped by 5 bases and J by 10 bases, with 14 bases between them. As DNA, the CDR3 is TGTGCCAGCAGTGAGAACATTGGGAACCAGTACTTC. This gives the protein CASSENIGNQYF.

This CDR3 is CASSYDREDTEAFF. CDR3 DNA: TGTGCCAGCAGTTACGACAGGGAGGACACTGAAGCTTTCTTT. The rearrangement joins TRBV6-5 to TRBJ1-1; 7 nucleotides align to TRBD1. This CDR3 is 14 amino acids long. The trim removed 2 bases at V and 3 bases at J, leaving 3 bases unmatched. Germline lookup yields CDR1 MNHEY and CDR2 SVGAGI.

The chain has TRBV28 and TRBJ1-1; perhaps TRBD1 as D (5 bases). Germline V gene data show CDR1 as MDHEN and CDR2 as SYDVKM. V was shortened by 3 bases and J by 0 bases, with 14 bases between the two germline ends. The CDR3 spans 16 residues. The CDR3 DNA sequence: TGTGCCAGCAGTTTTAACTACCGGGGCATGAACACTGAAGCTTTCTTT. It is translated as CASSFNYRGMNTEAFF.

J is TRBJ2-2 and V is TRBV15; 11 positions agree with TRBD2. The germline V gene has CDR1 LNHNV and CDR2 YYDKDF (reference sequence). V lost 6 bases, J lost 1 base, and 10 bases stayed unmatched. The CDR3 spans 18 residues. This chain's CDR3 is CATRPSLAGGGNTGELFF. The CDR3 DNA is TGTGCCACCAGACCATCGCTAGCGGGGGGAGGGAACACCGGGGAGCTGTTTTTT.

This chain uses TRBV19 with TRBJ2-1; TRBD2 matches 10 bases. There are 16 residues in the CDR3. Trimming cost V 7 bases and J 6 bases; bases outside gene matches: 12. Germline assignment: CDR1 LNHDA and CDR2 SQIVND (reference sequence). The CDR3 is CASTPMRLAGLNEQFF. CDR3 nucleotide sequence: TGTGCCAGTACCCCGATGAGACTAGCGGGCCTCAATGAGCAGTTCTTC.

The rearrangement joins TRBV24-1 to TRBJ2-7; 10 nucleotides agree with TRBD2. Germline V gene data show CDR1 as KGHDR and CDR2 as SFDVKD. The CDR3 spans 13 residues. J lost 3 bases, V lost 6 bases, and 1 base had no gene match. The CDR3 coding sequence is TGTGCCACCAGTAGGACTAGCGGCTACGAGCAGTACTTC. It codes for CATSRTSGYEQYF.

The chain has TRBV6-4 and TRBJ2-1; D is perhaps TRBD1 or TRBD2 (7 bases each). The CDR3 is made up of 15 amino acids. Deletions cut 5 bases from V and 4 bases from J, with 15 bases between. Germline V lookup: CDR1 MRHNA, CDR2 SNTAGT. This CDR3 reads CASSPRGGDYNEQFF. CDR3 nucleotides: TGTGCCAGCAGTCCCAGGGGGGGGGATTACAATGAGCAGTTCTTC.

The V call is TRBV19, the J call TRBJ1-2; 7 nucleotides agree with TRBD1. The CDR3 has 15 residues. Trimming removed 7 bases from V and 8 bases from J; junction bases left unmatched: 16. Germline lookup yields CDR1 LNHDA and CDR2 SQIVND (reference sequence). CDR3 DNA: TGTGCCAGTAATGACAGGGTCGGAGTATACGGGGGCTACACCTTC. Amino acids: CASNDRVGVYGGYTF.

This clone was found once. The V and J genes are TRBV28 and TRBJ2-5; D tentatively fits TRBD1 or TRBD2 (7 bases each). There are 14 residues in the CDR3. Trimming pared 1 base from V and 4 bases from J, leaving 10 bases between. Germline V gene data show CDR1 as MDHEN and CDR2 as SYDVKM. As DNA, the CDR3 is TGTGCCAGCAGTTTATTCAGGGGGGGAGAGACCCAGTACTTC. Amino acid sequence: CASSLFRGGETQYF.

The chain uses TRBV2 and TRBJ1-4; 9 bases are shared with TRBD1. Germline-derived CDR1 and CDR2 are SNHLY and FYNNEI. The CDR3 loop spans 17 amino acids. Trimming at V came to 5 bases and at J to 3 bases, leaving 10 bases not matched to a gene. CDR3 nucleotide sequence: TGTGCCAGCAGTATATACAGGGGGCGCGACTCTAATGAAAAACTGTTTTTT. Its translation: CASSIYRGRDSNEKLFF.

The gene calls are TRBV5-5 and TRBJ1-1; 9 nucleotides agree with TRBD1. The J segment lost 0 bases and the V segment lost 5 bases, leaving 11 bases of the junction unmatched. Per the germline V gene, CDR1 is SGHKS and CDR2 is YYEKEE (reference sequence). This CDR3 is 17 amino acids long. CDR3 residues: CASRSTGTGHMNTEAFF. In DNA form, the CDR3 reads TGTGCCAGCAGAAGCACCGGGACAGGGCACATGAACACTGAAGCTTTCTTT.

Only a few counts were recorded for this clone. The rearrangement links TRBV5-1 to TRBJ1-6; weak D call: TRBD1 (5 bases). The V and J ends lost 0 bases and 7 bases respectively, with 11 bases between them. CDR3 length: 15 residues. Germline loops: CDR1 SGHRS, CDR2 YFSETQ. The DNA for the CDR3 is TGCGCCAGCAGCTTGGGTCGCGGGGGGAATTCACCCCTCCACTTT. Residues: CASSLGRGGNSPLHF.

The chain recombines TRBV9 with TRBJ2-2; 7 nucleotides agree with TRBD1. Germline CDR1 SGDLS, CDR2 YYNGEE. The junction had 5 bases not matched to a gene; V was cut back by 2 bases and J by 4 bases. This CDR3 contains 15 residues. The CDR3 region has the DNA TGTGCCAGCAGCGTGGAAAAGGGGGCCACCGGGGAGCTGTTTTTT. This codes for CASSVEKGATGELFF.

The rearrangement links TRBV6-5 to TRBJ1-1; 9 nucleotides agree with TRBD1. The CDR3 is 15 residues long. With 7 bases clipped from V and 3 bases from J, the junction kept 9 bases outside the gene matches. Looked up from germline, CDR1 is MNHEY and CDR2 is SVGAGI. The DNA for the CDR3 is TGTGCCAGCAAAACGACAGGGGGGTGGGACACTGAAGCTTTCTTT. Protein product: CASKTTGGWDTEAFF.

This chain uses TRBV28 with TRBJ1-5, with 10 bases matching TRBD1. Germline assignment: CDR1 MDHEN and CDR2 SYDVKM. The CDR3 runs to 16 residues. The J segment lost 7 bases and the V segment lost 3 bases, leaving 9 bases of the junction unmatched. The CDR3 nucleotides are TGTGCCAGCAGTTTTTTCTCGGGACAGGGGACCCAGCCCCAGCATTTT. This translates into CASSFFSGQGTQPQHF.